This TCR beta chain was found in a study of T cells after somatic rescue of genetic block. Only in-frame clones appear in the TCRdb table, and some are missing; sequencing was by immunoSEQ multiplex PCR. The sample contains 100,000 to 120,000 clones, about 90% of which appear only once. The sample holds one count of this clone. The CDR3 runs 16 residues. The ends lost 5 bases at V and 4 bases at J; junction bases unmatched: 9. The germline CDR1 and CDR2 sequences are PRHDT and FYEKMQ (reference sequence). The source is a woman younger than 35. Sequencing used peripheral blood mononuclear cells (PBMCs). This chain links TRBV13 with TRBJ2-5; 11 nucleotides line up with TRBD2. The CDR3 sequence: CASSGRLAGMGETQYF. DNA of the CDR3: TGTGCCAGCAGCGGGAGACTAGCGGGGATGGGAGAGACCCAGTACTTC.